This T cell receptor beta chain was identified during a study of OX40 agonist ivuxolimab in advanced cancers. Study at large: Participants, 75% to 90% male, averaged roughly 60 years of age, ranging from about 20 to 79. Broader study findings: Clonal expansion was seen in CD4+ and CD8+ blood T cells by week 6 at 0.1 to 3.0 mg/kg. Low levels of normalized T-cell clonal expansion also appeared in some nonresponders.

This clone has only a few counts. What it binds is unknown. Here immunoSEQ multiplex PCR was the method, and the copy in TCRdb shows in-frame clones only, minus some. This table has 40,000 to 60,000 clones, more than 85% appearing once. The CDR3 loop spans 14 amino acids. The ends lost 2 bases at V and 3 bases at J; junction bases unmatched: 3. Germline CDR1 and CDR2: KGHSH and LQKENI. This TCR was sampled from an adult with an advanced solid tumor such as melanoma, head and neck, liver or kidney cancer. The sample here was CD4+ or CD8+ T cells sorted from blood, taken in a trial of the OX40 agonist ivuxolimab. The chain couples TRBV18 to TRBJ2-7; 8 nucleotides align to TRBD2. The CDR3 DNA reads TGTGCCAGCTCACCAGGGCTAGCGGGCTACGAGCAGTACTTC. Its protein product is CASSPGLAGYEQYF.